Described below is a single TCR beta chain sequence and its context. Its target is unknown. Assay: immunoSEQ multiplex PCR; the TCRdb copy retains only in-frame clones and omits some. The table lists about 2.4 million clones, over 85% of them singletons. The entry originates in a study of shared clonotypes between healthy human individuals. Overall study results and limits: Memory subsets had estimated richness that was generally smaller than that of naive subsets.

This CDR3 is 16 amino acids long. Germline values: CDR1 MDHEN, CDR2 SYDVKM. Trimming stripped 3 bases from V and 3 bases from J, with 15 bases between. Each sample came from a Caucasian adult donor living in Nashville, Tennessee. The specimen was naive CD4+ T cells from PBMCs. The subset denotes: CD45RA+ positively selected. This TCR was recovered from a man in his late teens or twenties in good health. Some clones in this sample may be carry-over from other donors' samples. The V gene is TRBV28, the J gene TRBJ1-3, with D possibly TRBD1 on 5 matching bases. The CDR3 loop reads CASSFFLRGGGNTIYF. The CDR3 nucleotides are TGTGCCAGCAGTTTTTTCCTTAGGGGTGGTGGAAACACCATATATTTT.